The 5 T cell receptor beta chains below come from one sample, sequenced in a study of blood T cell repertoires in COVID-19. The repertoire was sequenced with immunoSEQ multiplex PCR; TCRdb's copy has only in-frame clones and lacks some. The table records about 58,000 clones, 78% of them present only once. The sample taken for sequencing was peripheral blood. Receptors originate from a human donor in a cohort sampled during active COVID-19.

The chain couples TRBV7-7 to TRBJ2-7; D is ambiguous. CDR3 size: 15 residues. Trimming took 1 base from V and 2 from J, leaving 12 bases between them. Germline assignment: CDR1 SSHAT and CDR2 FNYEAQ (reference sequence). The CDR3: CASSLGSEPAYEQYF. The CDR3 DNA follows: TGTGCCAGCAGCTTAGGAAGTGAACCAGCCTACGAGCAGTACTTC.

J is TRBJ2-7 and V is TRBV24-1; 8 positions agree with TRBD1. Germline CDR1 KGHDR, CDR2 SFDVKD. J lost 4 bases, V lost 1 base, and 8 bases had no gene match. The CDR3 loop spans 16 amino acids. CDR3 nucleotide sequence: TGTGCCACCAGTGATTTTGAGACAGGGGCCCTATACGAGCAGTACTTC. Its protein product is CATSDFETGALYEQYF.

Comments on this clone: Additional DNA sequences in this sample encode the identical CDR3. The chain couples TRBV5-1 to TRBJ2-7, with 12 bases aligning to TRBD2. Trimming took 4 bases from V and 7 from J; bases not matched to a gene: 6. This CDR3 has 14 residues. CDR1 and CDR2 (germline): SGHRS, YFSETQ. This CDR3 is CASSLTSGSLEQYF. CDR3 nucleotide sequence: TGCGCCAGCAGCCTGACTAGCGGGAGCCTAGAGCAGTACTTC.

This CDR3 reads CASRLDTSQHF. CDR3 nucleotide sequence: TGTGCCAGCAGACTGGACACGTCGCAGCATTTT. The chain carries TRBV6-6 and TRBJ1-5, with D possibly matching TRBD1 (5 bases). V was clipped by 6 bases and J by 13 bases, with 13 bases between them. Germline assignment: CDR1 MNHNY and CDR2 SVGAGI (reference sequence). CDR3 length: 11 amino acids.

The chain combines TRBV6-2 or TRBV6-3 with TRBJ1-1; 7 positions agree with TRBD1. J gave up 1 base and V 5 bases, and 4 bases lay outside the gene matches. The CDR3 has 14 residues. Germline assignment: CDR1 MNHEY and CDR2 SVGEGT. The CDR3 DNA reads TGTGCCAGCAGTAAAGGGGACAGGAACACTGAAGCTTTCTTT. It specifies CASSKGDRNTEAFF.